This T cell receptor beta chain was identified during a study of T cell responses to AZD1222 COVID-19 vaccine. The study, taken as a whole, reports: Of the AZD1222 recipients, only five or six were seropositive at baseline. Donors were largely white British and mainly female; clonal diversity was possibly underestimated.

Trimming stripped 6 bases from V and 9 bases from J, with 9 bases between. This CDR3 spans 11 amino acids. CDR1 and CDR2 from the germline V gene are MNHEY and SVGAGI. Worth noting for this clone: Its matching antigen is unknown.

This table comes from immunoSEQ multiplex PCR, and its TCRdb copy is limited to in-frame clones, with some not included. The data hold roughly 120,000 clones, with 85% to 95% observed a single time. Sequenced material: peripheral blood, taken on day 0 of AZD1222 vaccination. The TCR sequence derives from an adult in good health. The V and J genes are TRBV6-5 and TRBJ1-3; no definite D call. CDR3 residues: CASSHLSTIYF. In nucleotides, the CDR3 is TGTGCCAGCAGCCACCTCTCCACCATATATTTT.